The TCR beta chain described here comes from a study of T cell responses to AZD1222 COVID-19 vaccine (dated by TCRdb to the early 2020s). Broadly, across the study: TCR sequencing was performed for about 250 trial participants, of whom about 200 were given two doses of AZD1222 and around 25 were given two doses of MenACWY control vaccine. Enrollment into the trials was organized by age into subgroups of 18-55, 56-69 and 70-plus years, and those subgroups contained roughly 160, 29 and 62 TCR-sequenced participants, respectively. What the authors observed across the whole study: The vaccine-associated CD4 TCRs covered the entire spike protein, and the dominant responses fell in regions 160-218 and 743-854. The 56-69-year group was small, and its depth increase did not reach significance, likely because of low power. No day 14 peak-response samples were available, so repertoires were characterized only after the peak T cell response. After two AZD1222 doses, spike-specific TCR breadth and depth were significantly higher than at day 0 and than in MenACWY recipients. Conclusions about previously exposed vaccinees are limited because only six or seven AZD1222 recipients were SARS-CoV-2 seropositive at baseline. Participants were mostly white British, with more females than males. The authors suggested clonal diversity may have been underestimated. Nearly half of unique spike-specific TCRs reportedly recognized epitopes outside regions mutated in the B.1.351 and B.1.1.7 variants.

The time point label corresponds to: about 28 days (+/-7) after the second vaccine dose. AZD1222 recipients with second doses at about 4 weeks or about 12 weeks were pooled, because spike-specific TCR depth and breadth did not differ between schedules. Samples from vaccinated people were obtained from the UK trials COV001 and COV002, which included a single-blind randomized controlled phase 2/3 trial of AZD1222 (ChAdOx1 nCoV-19) in healthy adults. For TCRbeta chain sequencing, PBMC samples were collected from trial participants at day 0 and at day 28 after the second dose. The CDR3 regions of human TCRbeta chains were analyzed by immunosequencing. The study's processing was this. Repertoire TCRs were checked for matches against a reference library of SARS-CoV-2-specific TCRs that had been generated using the MIRA antigen-specificity platform. Breadth was defined as the fraction of unique TCRs that were SARS-CoV-2-associated. Depth was defined as the fraction of total T cells that were SARS-CoV-2-associated. Using the MIRA data, every spike-specific TCR was mapped to the spike region that the TCR reacted to and assigned to either a CD4 or a CD8 class. Log10-transformed breadth and depth values were compared by one-way ANOVA with Sidak's multiple comparisons tests. In TCRdb, the immuneACCESS table is reduced to in-frame sequences with V and J assigned. These tables do not hold every clone; where another copy was compared, an unresolved V gene accounts for under half, and the others remain unexplained. V and J calls and clone size are given by that table; D and trimming were obtained from the DNA. The sample includes approximately 67,000 clones, with roughly nine tenths observed a single time. The ten largest clones add up to roughly 28% of the sample.

The germline V gene (reference sequence) specifies SEHNR as CDR1 and FQNEAQ as CDR2. Cut back by 0 bases and 3 bases, the V and J ends lie 11 bases apart. The CDR3 numbers 16 residues from cysteine through phenylalanine. Solely the CDR3 DNA is kept, with 48 bases framed from the first base. Concerning this clone itself: The clone's antigen remains unknown. No much larger clonotype is one base removed from it; base qualities were not supplied.

The receptor was isolated from an adult who received the AZD1222 COVID-19 vaccine. The starting material was peripheral blood, obtained 28 days after the second AZD1222 dose. The V gene is TRBV7-9 and the J gene is TRBJ1-4; D gene: possibly TRBD1, on 6 matching bases. The bases read TGTGCCAGCAGCTTAGCAAAACAGGGTTCTAATGAAAAACTGTTTTTT. Translated, this is CASSLAKQGSNEKLFF.